Sequencing of this T cell receptor beta chain was carried out in a study of shared clonotypes between healthy human individuals. The CDR3 sequence is 13 residues long. Trimming took 2 bases from V and 9 from J, leaving 11 bases between them. CDR1 is MNHNS and CDR2 is SASEGT in the germline V gene. Template amounts of roughly 300 ng DNA, tens of thousands of T cell genomes, were employed in unsorted PBMC replicate PCRs. TCRdb keeps only in-frame clones here, not all; method: immunoSEQ multiplex PCR. The table lists under 600,000 clones, 75% to 80% of them singletons. The sequence was obtained from a woman aged 40-49 years in good health. Some clones in this sample may be carry-over from other donors' samples. The specimen was PBMCs. The chain recombines TRBV6-1 with TRBJ2-1; D might be TRBD1 (6 bases). The CDR3 reads CASSETRGTEQFF. CDR3 sequence (DNA): TGTGCCAGCAGTGAAACCAGGGGCACTGAGCAGTTCTTC.